Sequencing of this T cell receptor (beta chain) was carried out in a study of blood T cell repertoires in COVID-19. The method was immunoSEQ multiplex PCR; TCRdb's version includes in-frame clones alone and lacks a portion of them. This repertoire shows some 160,000 clones, around 89% found once; its top ten account for around 2.9%. The CDR3 is 17 residues long. Sequencing input: peripheral blood. This receptor was identified in a woman aged 55-69 years with active COVID-19. V and J are TRBV21-1 and TRBJ2-3; TRBD1 is taken as the D call from the table, unchecked against the DNA. TRBV21-1 is termed a pseudogene. The CDR3 nucleotides are TGTGCCAGCAGCAATCGCCTATGGACAGGGCCCACAGATACGCAGTATTTT. This codes for CASSNRLWTGPTDTQYF.